These 8 T cell receptor beta chains came from one sample sequenced in a study of T cell responses to AZD1222 COVID-19 vaccine. This table comes from immunoSEQ multiplex PCR, and its TCRdb copy is limited to in-frame clones, with some not included. Among approximately 100,000 clones listed, about 89% were seen once. Here the sequenced sample was peripheral blood, taken on day 0 of AZD1222 vaccination. These receptors were collected from an adult in good health.

The chain uses TRBV7-9 and TRBJ1-2; TRBD1 matches at 9 bases. With 0 bases clipped from V and 8 bases from J, the junction kept 1 base outside the gene matches. In germline, CDR1 is SEHNR, CDR2 FQNEAQ (reference sequence). The CDR3 covers 13 residues. CDR3 sequence (DNA): TGTGCCAGCAGCTTAGCACAGGGGGCCGGCTACACCTTC. Protein: CASSLAQGAGYTF.

The V call is TRBV2, the J call TRBJ1-4, with D uncertain. The CDR3 runs 13 residues. Trimming stripped 5 bases from V and 8 bases from J, with 12 bases between. Germline V gene sequence: CDR1 SNHLY, CDR2 FYNNEI. CDR3 residues: CASSRHPYEKLFF. CDR3 nucleotides: TGTGCCAGCAGTCGGCACCCCTACGAAAAACTGTTTTTT. Complete variable domain (other parts from reference TRBV2 and TRBJ1-4): EPEVTQTPSHQVTQMGQEVILRCVPISNHLYFYWYRQILGQKVEFLVSFYNNEISEKSEIFDDQFSVERPDGSNFTLKIRSTKLEDSAMYFCASSRHPYEKLFFGSGTQLSVL.

This clone was observed a few times. The chain is built from TRBV4-1 and TRBJ1-3; D unclear. Looked up from germline, CDR1 is MGHRA and CDR2 is YSYEKL. Trimming removed 3 bases at V and 0 bases at J, with 9 bases between. CDR3 length: 15 amino acids. The chain's CDR3 is CASSHPVSSGNTIYF. CDR3 sequence (DNA): TGCGCCAGCAGCCATCCGGTGAGCTCTGGAAACACCATATATTTT.

The V gene is TRBV5-1, the J gene TRBJ2-3; 8 nucleotides align to TRBD1. The V gene end was trimmed by 4 bases and the J gene end by 11 bases; junction bases not matched to a gene: 9. This CDR3 is built from 13 residues. The germline V gene has CDR1 SGHRS and CDR2 YFSETQ. CDR3 sequence reads: CASSTTGERGQYF. The CDR3 bases are TGCGCCAGCAGCACGACAGGGGAAAGGGGGCAGTATTTT.

The V call is TRBV11-2, the J call TRBJ1-2, with 9 bases aligning to TRBD1. After removal of 5 bases from V and 3 bases from J, the junction contained 4 bases not matched to a gene. The CDR3 is made up of 14 amino acids. Germline CDR1 reads SGHAT; CDR2 reads FQNNGV. CDR3 residues: CASSPDRGDYGYTF. As DNA, the CDR3 is TGTGCCAGCAGCCCGGACAGGGGCGACTATGGCTACACCTTC.

The V and J genes are TRBV7-6 and TRBJ2-2; D is possibly TRBD2 (7 bases). With 3 bases removed from V and 1 base from J, the gap between germline ends came to 18 bases. CDR3 length equals 18 residues. Germline V gene data show CDR1 as SGHVS and CDR2 as FNYEAQ. DNA of the CDR3: TGTGCCAGCAGCTTCGGTAGTGGGGGGGCCCAGAACACCGGGGAGCTGTTTTTT. It encodes CASSFGSGGAQNTGELFF.

V usage is TRBV3-1 (or the pseudogene TRBV3-2) and J usage is TRBJ1-6; D is undetermined. This CDR3 region has 16 residues. The ends were cut back, 0 bases at V and 0 bases at J, with 6 bases in the middle. In germline, CDR1 is LGHDT, CDR2 YNNKEL (reference sequence). CDR3 sequence: CASSQDANSYNSPLHF. The CDR3 DNA follows: TGTGCCAGCAGCCAAGACGCGAACTCCTATAATTCACCCCTCCACTTT.

The gene calls are TRBV9 and TRBJ2-1; unclear D gene. In germline, CDR1 is SGDLS, CDR2 YYNGEE. V was pared by 4 bases and J by 5 bases, with 19 bases between. The CDR3 is made up of 16 amino acids. This CDR3 is CASSTRSGAENNEQFF. CDR3 sequence (DNA): TGTGCCAGCAGCACAAGGTCGGGTGCGGAGAACAATGAGCAGTTCTTC.